The 3 T cell receptor beta chains presented below share a single source sample, sequenced in a study of cytomegalovirus exposure and HLA in healthy donors. In the PCR, 60 Vbeta and 13 Jbeta primers were used. Clones were read by immunoSEQ multiplex PCR, and TCRdb kept only the in-frame ones, dropping some. The table has about 270,000 clones, just over 85% seen once. The material sequenced was PBMCs. Receptors originate from a man aged 40-49 years in good health and CMV-seropositive.

The V call is TRBV9, the J call TRBJ1-1, with a tentative D call TRBD1 (5 bases). Looked up from germline, CDR1 is SGDLS and CDR2 is YYNGEE. Trimming left V 0 bases short and J 4 bases short, with 13 bases between. The CDR3 is made up of 15 amino acids. The CDR3 DNA sequence: TGTGCCAGCAGCGTAGGAGGGTCCGGGGGCACTGAAGCTTTCTTT. It codes for CASSVGGSGGTEAFF.

The CDR3 nucleotides are TGCGCCAGCAGCTTCGGACTAGCGGGAGAGGAGACCCAGTACTTC. Translating gives CASSFGLAGEETQYF. The gene calls are TRBV5-1 and TRBJ2-5, with 13 bases fitting TRBD2. J gave up 5 bases and V 2 bases, and 3 bases lay outside the gene matches. CDR3 length: 15 amino acids. Germline CDR1 is SGHRS and CDR2 is YFSETQ.

The chain links TRBV28 to TRBJ2-1; 7 bases line up with TRBD2. J was trimmed by 4 bases and V by 7 bases; bases with no gene match: 10. Germline CDR1 reads MDHEN; CDR2 reads SYDVKM. The CDR3 is made up of 15 amino acids. DNA of the CDR3: TGTGCCAGCACCCTTTCTAGCGGAACGTACAATGAGCAGTTCTTC. Amino acid sequence: CASTLSSGTYNEQFF. Together with reference TRBV28 and TRBJ2-1, the CDR3 gives the full variable domain: DVKVTQSSRYLVKRTGEKVFLECVQDMDHENMFWYRQDPGLGLRLIYFSYDVKMKEKGDIPEGYSVSREKKERFSLILESASTNQTSMYLCASTLSSGTYNEQFFGPGTRLTVL.